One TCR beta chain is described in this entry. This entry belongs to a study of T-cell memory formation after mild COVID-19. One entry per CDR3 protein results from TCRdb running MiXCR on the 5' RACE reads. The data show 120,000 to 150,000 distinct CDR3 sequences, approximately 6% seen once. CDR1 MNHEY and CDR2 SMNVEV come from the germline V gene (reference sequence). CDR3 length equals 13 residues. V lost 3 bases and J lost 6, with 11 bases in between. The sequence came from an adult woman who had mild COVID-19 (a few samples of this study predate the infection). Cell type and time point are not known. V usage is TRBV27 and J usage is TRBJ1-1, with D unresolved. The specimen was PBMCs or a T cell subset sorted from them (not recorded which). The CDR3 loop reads CASSFLLGSEAFF. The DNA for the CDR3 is TGTGCCAGCAGTTTTCTTTTGGGGTCTGAAGCTTTCTTT.